The T cell receptor beta chain under discussion was sequenced for a study of monozygotic twins with inflammatory bowel disease. Study-wide points: Nothing supported a single strong signal or clonotype that was associated with IBD.

As concerns this clonotype: Its antigen remains unidentified.

TCRdb derives one entry per CDR3 protein from the 5' RACE reads, leaving out DNA. The sample has a few hundred thousand distinct CDR3 sequences; the top ten hold approximately 5.4%. This CDR3 has 15 amino acids. Looked up from germline, CDR1 is SGHTA and CDR2 is FQGNSA. The sample was blood. The receptor was isolated from a human donor with ulcerative colitis or Crohn's disease, or a healthy co-twin of an affected twin (not recorded which). The chain has TRBV7-2 and TRBJ1-4; TCRdb picks TRBD1, but there is no DNA to check that call. The CDR3 spells CASSVDRGRREKLFF.